The next 7 T cell receptor beta chains were all read from a single sample in a study of neoadjuvant anti-PD-1 for oral cavity cancer. The time point denotes: after neoadjuvant nivolumab, at surgical resection. TCRdb keeps only in-frame clones here, not all; method: immunoSEQ multiplex PCR. Among about 72,000 clones listed, roughly 85% were seen once. The sequencing here drew on PBMCs, taken after nivolumab (anti-PD-1) treatment. The receptor source for this set is a person between 40 and 79 years old with oral cavity squamous cell carcinoma.

This CDR3 reads CASSTRAIQSRANVLTF. CDR3 nucleotides: TGTGCCAGCAGTACGCGGGCGATACAAAGTCGGGCCAACGTCCTGACTTTC. J is TRBJ2-6 and V is TRBV2; D perhaps matches TRBD2 (5 bases). Germline V CDR1 and CDR2: SNHLY, FYNNEI. This CDR3 has 17 residues. Trimming took off 5 bases at V and 5 bases at J, with 19 bases between the two ends.

The chain joins TRBV6-1 to TRBJ1-1; 7 bases are a match to TRBD1. Unmatched junction bases numbered 9, after V lost 6 bases and J lost 5 bases. Germline V gene lookup returns CDR1 MNHNS and CDR2 SASEGT. The length of the CDR3 is 14 residues. The CDR3 sequence: CASSAPGGDTEAFF. As DNA, the CDR3 is TGTGCCAGCAGCGCCCCAGGGGGGGATACTGAAGCTTTCTTT.

In this sample, this clone turned up once. The rearrangement joins TRBV27 to TRBJ1-2; 9 nucleotides match TRBD1. The germline gives CDR1 MNHEY, CDR2 SMNVEV (reference sequence). The CDR3 is made up of 13 amino acids. V was pared by 8 bases and J by 7 bases, with 8 bases of the junction left unmatched. The CDR3 here is CASHGQGLGGYTF. The CDR3 DNA is TGTGCCAGCCACGGACAGGGGTTGGGTGGCTACACCTTC.

The gene calls are TRBV19 and TRBJ2-7, with no clear D. Germline values: CDR1 LNHDA, CDR2 SQIVND (reference sequence). V dropped 5 bases and J dropped 0 bases, with 11 bases sitting between them. The CDR3 has 14 amino acids. DNA of the CDR3: TGTGCCAGTAGTGTTGATGTTTCCTCCTACGAGCAGTACTTC. It specifies CASSVDVSSYEQYF.

Note on this clone: Other DNA sequences in this sample translate to the same CDR3. The J gene is TRBJ1-3, the V gene TRBV30; D not certain. This CDR3 contains 11 residues. Germline CDR1 reads GTSNPN; CDR2 reads SVGIG (reference sequence). The V end lost 1 base, the J end lost 4 bases, and 2 bases lay between the germline ends. CDR3 amino acids: CAWSAGNTIYF. The DNA for the CDR3 is TGTGCCTGGAGTGCCGGAAACACCATATATTTT.

This clone has just a few counts. The chain is built from TRBV6-1 and TRBJ2-7, with D perhaps matching TRBD1 or TRBD2 (5 bases each). The CDR3 extends over 13 amino acids. Trimming shortened V by 10 bases and J by 2 bases, and 15 bases separated the two germline ends. The germline V gene has CDR1 MNHNS and CDR2 SASEGT. As DNA, the CDR3 is TGTGCCACCCAGGGACGGTCGACCTACGAGCAGTACTTC. It yields the protein CATQGRSTYEQYF.

This clone was counted only a few times. The V and J genes are TRBV30 and TRBJ2-2; tentative D call: TRBD2 (6 bases). Looked up from germline, CDR1 is GTSNPN and CDR2 is SVGIG (reference sequence). Trimming removed 8 bases at V and 7 bases at J, with 17 bases between. The CDR3 has 13 residues. Here the CDR3 DNA reads TGTGCCGGAACGGGAGTAGGCGGCGGGGAGCTGTTTTTT. This encodes CAGTGVGGGELFF. The full variable domain, rest sourced from reference TRBV30 and TRBJ2-2, is SQTIHQWPATLVQPVGSPLSLECTVEGTSNPNLYWYRQAAGRGLQLLFYSVGIGQISSEVPQNLSASRPQDRQFILSSKKLLLSDSGFYLCAGTGVGGGELFFGEGSRLTVL.